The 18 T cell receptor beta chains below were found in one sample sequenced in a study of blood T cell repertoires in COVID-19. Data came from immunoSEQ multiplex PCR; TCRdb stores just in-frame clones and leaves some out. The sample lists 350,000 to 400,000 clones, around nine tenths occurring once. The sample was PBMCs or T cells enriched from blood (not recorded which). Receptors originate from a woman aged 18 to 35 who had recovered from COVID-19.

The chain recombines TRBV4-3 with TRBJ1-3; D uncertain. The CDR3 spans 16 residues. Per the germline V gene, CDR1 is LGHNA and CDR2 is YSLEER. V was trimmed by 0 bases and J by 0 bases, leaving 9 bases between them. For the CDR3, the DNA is TGCGCCAGCAGCCAAGATGCTTCAGACTCTGGAAACACCATATATTTT. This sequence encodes CASSQDASDSGNTIYF.

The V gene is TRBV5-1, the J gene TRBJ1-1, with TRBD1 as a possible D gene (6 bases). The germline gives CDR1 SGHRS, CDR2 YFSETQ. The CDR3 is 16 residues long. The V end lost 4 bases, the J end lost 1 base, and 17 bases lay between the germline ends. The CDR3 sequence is CASSLRGRVGNTEAFF. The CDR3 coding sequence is TGCGCCAGCAGCCTCAGGGGCAGGGTCGGGAACACTGAAGCTTTCTTT.

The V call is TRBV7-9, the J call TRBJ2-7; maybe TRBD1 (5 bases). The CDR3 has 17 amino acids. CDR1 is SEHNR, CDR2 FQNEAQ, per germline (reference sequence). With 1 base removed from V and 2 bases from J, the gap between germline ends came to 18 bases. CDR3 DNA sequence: TGTGCCAGCAGCTTAGGGTTCGGAGACAGACCCACCTACGAGCAGTACTTC. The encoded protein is CASSLGFGDRPTYEQYF.

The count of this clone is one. The CDR3 coding sequence is TGTGCCAGTAGTATAGCCGCCAGGGGGCATCAGCCCCAGCATTTT. As protein: CASSIAARGHQPQHF. The V call is TRBV19, the J call TRBJ1-5; TRBD1 agrees at 8 bases. Germline V gene lookup returns CDR1 LNHDA and CDR2 SQIVND (reference sequence). V trimming: 1 base; J trimming: 5 bases; junction bases outside the gene matches: 4. The CDR3 loop spans 15 amino acids.

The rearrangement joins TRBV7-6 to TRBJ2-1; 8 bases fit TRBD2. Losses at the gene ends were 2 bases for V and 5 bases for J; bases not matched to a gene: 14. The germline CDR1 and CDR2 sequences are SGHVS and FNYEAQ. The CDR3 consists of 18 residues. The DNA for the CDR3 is TGTGCCAGCAGCTTACCGCGGTTCGGGGGGGCCGGAGACAATGAGCAGTTCTTC. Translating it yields CASSLPRFGGAGDNEQFF. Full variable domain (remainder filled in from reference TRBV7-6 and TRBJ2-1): GAGVSQSPRYKVTKRGQDVALRCDPISGHVSLYWYRQALGQGPEFLTYFNYEAQQDKSGLPNDRFSAERPEGSISTLTIQRTEQRDSAMYRCASSLPRFGGAGDNEQFFGPGTRLTVL.

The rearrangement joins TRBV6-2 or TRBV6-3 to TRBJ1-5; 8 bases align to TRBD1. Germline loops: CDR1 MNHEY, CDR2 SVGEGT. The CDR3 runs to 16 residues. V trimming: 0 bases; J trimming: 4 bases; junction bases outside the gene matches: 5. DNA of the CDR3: TGTGCCAGCAGTTACTCACGGACAGGGCCAAATCAGCCCCAGCATTTT. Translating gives CASSYSRTGPNQPQHF.

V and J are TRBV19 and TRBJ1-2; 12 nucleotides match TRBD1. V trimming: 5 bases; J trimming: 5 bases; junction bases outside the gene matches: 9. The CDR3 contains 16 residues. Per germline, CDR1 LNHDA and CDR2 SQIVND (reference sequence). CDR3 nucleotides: TGTGCCAGTAGTGTCCGGGACAGGGGGCTTCGTTATGGCTACACCTTC. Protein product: CASSVRDRGLRYGYTF.

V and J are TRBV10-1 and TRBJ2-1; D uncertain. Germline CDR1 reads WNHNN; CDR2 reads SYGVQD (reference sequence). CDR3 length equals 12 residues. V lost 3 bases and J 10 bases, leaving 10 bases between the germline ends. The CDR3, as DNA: TGCGCCAGCAGTGACAACGAGTCGGAGCAGTTCTTC. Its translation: CASSDNESEQFF.

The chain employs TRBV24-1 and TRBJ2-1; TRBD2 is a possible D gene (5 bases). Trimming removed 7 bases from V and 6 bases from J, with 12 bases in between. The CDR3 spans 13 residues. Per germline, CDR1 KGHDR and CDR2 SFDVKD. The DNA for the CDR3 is TGTGCCACCAGCCCTAGCAGTTTCAATGAGCAGTTCTTC. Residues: CATSPSSFNEQFF.

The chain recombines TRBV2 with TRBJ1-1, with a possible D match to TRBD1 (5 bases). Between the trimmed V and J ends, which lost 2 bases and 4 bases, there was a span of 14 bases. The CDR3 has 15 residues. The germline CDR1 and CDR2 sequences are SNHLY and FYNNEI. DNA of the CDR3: TGTGCCAGCAGTGAATCTGTATTGGGGGGCACTGAAGCTTTCTTT. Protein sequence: CASSESVLGGTEAFF.

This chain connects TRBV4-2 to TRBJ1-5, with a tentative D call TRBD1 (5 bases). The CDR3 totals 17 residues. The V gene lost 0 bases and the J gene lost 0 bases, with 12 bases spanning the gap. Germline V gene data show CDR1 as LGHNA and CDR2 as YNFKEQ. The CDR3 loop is CASSQDLTVDSNQPQHF. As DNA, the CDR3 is TGTGCCAGCAGCCAAGACCTGACAGTGGATAGCAATCAGCCCCAGCATTTT.

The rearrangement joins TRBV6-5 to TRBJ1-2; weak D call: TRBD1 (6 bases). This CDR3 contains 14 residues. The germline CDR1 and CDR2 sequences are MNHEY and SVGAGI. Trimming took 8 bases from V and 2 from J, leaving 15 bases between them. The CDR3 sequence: CASGPPGGNYGYTF. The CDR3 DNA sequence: TGTGCCAGCGGCCCACCTGGGGGCAACTATGGCTACACCTTC.

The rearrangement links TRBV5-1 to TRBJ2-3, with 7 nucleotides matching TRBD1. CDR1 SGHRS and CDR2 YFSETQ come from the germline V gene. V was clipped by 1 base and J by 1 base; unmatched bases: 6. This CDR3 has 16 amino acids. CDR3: CASSLIAGQGTDTQYF. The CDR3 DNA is TGCGCCAGCAGCTTGATAGCCGGACAGGGCACAGATACGCAGTATTTT.

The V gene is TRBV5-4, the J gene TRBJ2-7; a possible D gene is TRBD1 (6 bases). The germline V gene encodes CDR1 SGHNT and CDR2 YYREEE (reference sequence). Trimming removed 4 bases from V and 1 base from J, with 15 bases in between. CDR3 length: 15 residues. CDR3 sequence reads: CASSPIGQGSYEQYF. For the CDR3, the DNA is TGTGCCAGCAGCCCAATCGGTCAGGGGTCCTACGAGCAGTACTTC.

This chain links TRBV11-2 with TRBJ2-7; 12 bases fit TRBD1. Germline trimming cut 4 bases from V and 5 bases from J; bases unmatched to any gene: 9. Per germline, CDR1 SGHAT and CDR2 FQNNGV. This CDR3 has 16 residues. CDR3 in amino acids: CASSSGYGTGGDEQYF. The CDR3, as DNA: TGTGCCAGCAGCTCTGGATACGGGACAGGGGGCGACGAGCAGTACTTC.

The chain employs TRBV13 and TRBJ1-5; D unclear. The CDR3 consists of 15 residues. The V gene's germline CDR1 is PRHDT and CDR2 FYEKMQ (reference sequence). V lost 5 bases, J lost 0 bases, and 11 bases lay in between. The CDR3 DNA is TGTGCCAGCAGCGCCGGACTCCTTAGCAATCAGCCCCAGCATTTT. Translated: CASSAGLLSNQPQHF.

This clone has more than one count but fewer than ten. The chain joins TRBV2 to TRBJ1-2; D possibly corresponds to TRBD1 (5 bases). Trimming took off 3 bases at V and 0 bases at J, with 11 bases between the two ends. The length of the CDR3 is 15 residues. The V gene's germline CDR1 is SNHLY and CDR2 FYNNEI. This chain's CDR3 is CASSEKRGTNYGYTF. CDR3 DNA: TGTGCCAGCAGTGAGAAGCGGGGGACTAACTATGGCTACACCTTC.

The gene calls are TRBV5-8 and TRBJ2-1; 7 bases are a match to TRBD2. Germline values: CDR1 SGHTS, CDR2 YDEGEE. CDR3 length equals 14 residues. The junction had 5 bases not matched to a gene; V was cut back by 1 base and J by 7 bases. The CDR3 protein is CASSLSGEGNEQFF. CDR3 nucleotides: TGTGCCAGCAGCTTGTCCGGGGAGGGGAATGAGCAGTTCTTC.